Shown below are 26 T cell receptor beta chains from a single sample sequenced in a study of blood T cell repertoires in COVID-19. TCRdb's copy holds only in-frame clones and misses some; the assay was immunoSEQ multiplex PCR. Among 150,000 to 200,000 clones listed, about nine tenths were seen once. The sequencing input was peripheral blood. The receptors were gathered from a man aged 60 to 75 with acute or convalescent COVID-19.

The chain joins TRBV20-1 to TRBJ2-7, with 7 bases fitting TRBD1. V lost 3 bases to trimming and J lost 4 bases; unmatched junction nucleotides: 3. The CDR3 totals 12 residues. Germline CDR1 is DFQATT and CDR2 is SNEGSKA (reference sequence). The CDR3 sequence is CSASPTGYEQYF. Written as DNA, the CDR3 is TGCAGTGCTAGTCCGACAGGGTACGAGCAGTACTTC.

V usage is TRBV27 and J usage is TRBJ1-2; TRBD1 matches 9 bases. The V gene end was trimmed by 6 bases and the J gene end by 4 bases; junction bases not matched to a gene: 6. Germline CDR1 and CDR2: MNHEY and SMNVEV (reference sequence). The CDR3 length is 14 residues. CDR3 nucleotide sequence: TGTGCCAGCAGCGGGACAGGGAGAACCTATGGCTACACCTTC. It translates to CASSGTGRTYGYTF.

The chain couples TRBV7-2 to TRBJ1-5; D is unresolved. Per germline, CDR1 SGHTA and CDR2 FQGNSA. The CDR3 runs 13 residues. The V end was cut by 2 bases, the J end by 6 bases, with 8 bases between. The CDR3 nucleotides are TGTGCCAGCAGCTTAAAGGGAGCTCAGCCCCAGCATTTT. Amino acid sequence: CASSLKGAQPQHF.

The rearrangement uses TRBV2 and TRBJ2-7; D possibly corresponds to TRBD2 (6 bases). CDR1 SNHLY and CDR2 FYNNEI come from the germline V gene. The CDR3 spans 13 residues. The V gene lost 0 bases and the J gene lost 4 bases, with 7 bases spanning the gap. For the CDR3, the DNA is TGTGCCAGCAGTGAAGCGCGGGGTTACGAGCAGTACTTC. As protein: CASSEARGYEQYF.

This clone has only one observation. V and J are TRBV6-2 or TRBV6-3 and TRBJ2-7; TRBD1 matches at 11 bases. After removal of 4 bases from V and 6 bases from J, the junction contained 5 bases not matched to a gene. CDR1 is MNHEY, CDR2 SVGEGT, per germline. This CDR3 spans 14 amino acids. The CDR3 DNA sequence: TGTGCCAGCAGTTCGGACAGGGGGCCCGGCGAGCAGTACTTC. It encodes CASSSDRGPGEQYF.

About this clone itself: Other DNA sequences from this sample encode an identical CDR3 as well. The chain links TRBV6-5 to TRBJ2-1; 14 nucleotides line up with TRBD2. Germline assignment: CDR1 MNHEY and CDR2 SVGAGI. Losses at the gene ends were 5 bases for V and 6 bases for J; bases not matched to a gene: 3. The CDR3 contains 15 residues. CDR3 nucleotide sequence: TGTGCCAGCAGTCAGGGACTAGCGGGGGTCAATGAGCAGTTCTTC. Translating gives CASSQGLAGVNEQFF.

The gene calls are TRBV2 and TRBJ1-5; 9 bases align to TRBD1. The J segment lost 4 bases and the V segment lost 3 bases, leaving 4 bases of the junction unmatched. CDR1 is SNHLY, CDR2 FYNNEI, per germline. CDR3 length: 15 amino acids. CDR3 in DNA: TGTGCCAGCAGTGAGACAGGGGGAGGTAATCAGCCCCAGCATTTT. Translated: CASSETGGGNQPQHF.

The rearrangement joins TRBV7-3 to TRBJ1-2; no firm D call. Trimming took 4 bases from V and 6 from J, leaving 12 bases between them. Germline CDR1 reads SGHTA; CDR2 reads FQGTGA. This CDR3 contains 13 residues. The CDR3 region is CASSSEVGHGYTF. The CDR3 coding sequence is TGTGCCAGCAGCTCGGAGGTCGGGCATGGCTACACCTTC.

The V call is TRBV7-6, the J call TRBJ1-4; D possibly corresponds to TRBD1 (5 bases). V gave up 2 bases and J gave up 8 bases, with 12 bases separating them. The length of the CDR3 is 14 residues. CDR1 SGHVS and CDR2 FNYEAQ come from the germline V gene. The chain's CDR3 is CASSLTGENEKLFF. DNA of the CDR3: TGTGCCAGCAGCTTAACAGGAGAGAACGAAAAACTGTTTTTT.

This chain joins TRBV6-5 and TRBJ1-3, with D possibly TRBD1 on 5 matching bases. This CDR3 has 15 amino acids. V was trimmed by 4 bases and J by 4 bases, leaving 14 bases between them. Germline V gene data show CDR1 as MNHEY and CDR2 as SVGAGI. The CDR3: CASSSQGTGGNTIYF. CDR3 nucleotides: TGTGCCAGCAGTTCCCAGGGAACGGGCGGAAACACCATATATTTT.

CDR3 residues: CASSSTGGDTEAFF. The CDR3 DNA is TGCGCCAGCAGCTCGACAGGGGGAGACACTGAAGCTTTCTTT. The chain recombines TRBV5-1 with TRBJ1-1, with 9 nucleotides matching TRBD1. The germline gives CDR1 SGHRS, CDR2 YFSETQ. The CDR3 spans 14 residues. The V gene end was trimmed by 3 bases and the J gene end by 3 bases; junction bases not matched to a gene: 3.

V usage is TRBV12-3 or TRBV12-4 and J usage is TRBJ2-1; maybe TRBD1 (6 bases). Trimming cost V 4 bases and J 3 bases, with 7 bases left between them. The CDR3 totals 13 residues. CDR3 nucleotide sequence: TGTGCCAGCAGTTCGGGACACTACAATGAGCAGTTCTTC. Its protein is CASSSGHYNEQFF.

CDR3 bases: TGCGCCAGCAGCTTGGGGACAGGACAAAGGGAGACCCAGTACTTC. Protein sequence: CASSLGTGQRETQYF. V gene TRBV5-1 combines with J gene TRBJ2-5; 7 positions agree with TRBD1. This CDR3 is 15 amino acids long. The germline gives CDR1 SGHRS, CDR2 YFSETQ. V lost 0 bases, J lost 5 bases, and 7 bases stayed unmatched.

The chain recombines TRBV12-5 with TRBJ1-1; TRBD1 agrees at 9 bases. Per germline, CDR1 LGHNT and CDR2 FRNRAP. Losses at the gene ends were 5 bases for V and 2 bases for J; bases not matched to a gene: 3. This CDR3 is 14 amino acids long. The CDR3 is CASGATGGNTEAFF. The CDR3 DNA is TGTGCTAGTGGTGCGACAGGGGGTAACACTGAAGCTTTCTTT.

A few counts support this clone. The sample carries other DNA sequences with the same CDR3. V gene TRBV5-1 combines with J gene TRBJ2-2; D call uncertain. V lost 4 bases and J lost 1, with 2 bases in between. This CDR3 comprises 12 residues. Germline CDR1 is SGHRS and CDR2 is YFSETQ. This CDR3 reads CASSQNTGELFF. CDR3 in DNA: TGCGCCAGCAGCCAGAACACCGGGGAGCTGTTTTTT.

The chain is built from TRBV19 and TRBJ2-7, with 9 bases aligning to TRBD1. This CDR3 has 15 amino acids. V trimming: 3 bases; J trimming: 3 bases; junction bases outside the gene matches: 6. Germline V gene lookup returns CDR1 LNHDA and CDR2 SQIVND (reference sequence). CDR3 DNA: TGTGCCAGTAGTATTCCGGGACAGGGCCTCTACGAGCAGTACTTC. Translation: CASSIPGQGLYEQYF.

The V call is TRBV9, the J call TRBJ2-2; possible D gene TRBD1, 6 bases. Trimming left V 3 bases short and J 11 bases short, with 23 bases between. Germline CDR1 SGDLS, CDR2 YYNGEE. The length of the CDR3 is 16 residues. Here the CDR3 reads CASSATGTPALIELFF. CDR3 sequence (DNA): TGTGCCAGCAGCGCTACCGGGACACCGGCTCTAATTGAGCTGTTTTTT.

The J gene is TRBJ2-7, the V gene TRBV19, with TRBD2 identical over 7 bases. The CDR3 has 13 residues. Trimming took 5 bases from V and 6 from J; bases not matched to a gene: 7. In germline, CDR1 is LNHDA, CDR2 SQIVND (reference sequence). The CDR3 DNA reads TGTGCCAGTAGTCCCGGGGGGAGGTCCGAGCAGTACGTC. Residues: CASSPGGRSEQYV.

J is TRBJ2-3 and V is TRBV6-5; no clear D. CDR1 is MNHEY and CDR2 is SVGAGI in the germline V gene. V shed 4 bases and J shed 2 bases, with 10 bases lying between them. This CDR3 contains 14 residues. The CDR3 DNA sequence: TGTGCCAGCAGTTTACCGGAGTTCACAGATACGCAGTATTTT. Its protein is CASSLPEFTDTQYF.

The chain employs TRBV18 and TRBJ1-4, with D perhaps TRBD1 (6 bases). Germline CDR1 KGHSH, CDR2 LQKENI. Trimming stripped 3 bases from V and 0 bases from J, with 11 bases between. This CDR3 contains 16 residues. Here the CDR3 reads CASSPWTAATNEKLFF. CDR3 DNA: TGTGCCAGCTCACCTTGGACAGCTGCAACTAATGAAAAACTGTTTTTT.

About this clone: Other nucleotide sequences from this sample produce the same CDR3. The chain recombines TRBV5-1 with TRBJ2-7; no clear D gene. V lost 0 bases and J 3 bases, leaving 7 bases between the germline ends. The germline gives CDR1 SGHRS, CDR2 YFSETQ. The CDR3 has 13 residues. The CDR3 region has the DNA TGCGCCAGCAGCTTGGATCGCGGCTACGAGCAGTACTTC. Its translation is CASSLDRGYEQYF.

The V and J genes are TRBV10-1 and TRBJ2-2; no clear D gene. V lost 11 bases and J lost 7, with 14 bases in between. Germline CDR1 and CDR2: WNHNN and SYGVQD (reference sequence). The CDR3 contains 12 residues. In nucleotides, the CDR3 is TGCGCCGCCGGCCCCCTAGGCGGGGAGCTGTTTTTT. The encoded protein is CAAGPLGGELFF.

The chain links TRBV9 to TRBJ1-2, with D unresolved. Trimming shortened V by 0 bases and J by 7 bases, and 7 bases separated the two germline ends. Germline V gives CDR1 SGDLS, CDR2 YYNGEE. This CDR3 is built from 12 residues. The CDR3 region has the DNA TGTGCCAGCAGCGTAGATGAGGGTGGCTACACCTTC. Translated, it gives CASSVDEGGYTF. The variable domain in full, with the rest retrieved from reference TRBV9 and TRBJ1-2, is DSGVTQTPKHLITATGQRVTLRCSPRSGDLSVYWYQQSLDQGLQFLIQYYNGEERAKGNILERFSAQQFPDLHSELNLSSLELGDSALYFCASSVDEGGYTFGSGTRLTVV.

The CDR3 spells CASSLAAAGDNEQFF. For the CDR3, the DNA is TGTGCCAGCAGCTTAGCGGCAGCGGGAGATAATGAGCAGTTCTTC. J is TRBJ2-1 and V is TRBV7-9, with TRBD2 identical over 8 bases. This CDR3 has 15 residues. The germline V gene encodes CDR1 SEHNR and CDR2 FQNEAQ (reference sequence). J was trimmed by 7 bases and V by 0 bases; bases with no gene match: 5.

This sequence joins TRBV7-3 and TRBJ2-5, with 9 bases fitting TRBD1. V was pared by 5 bases and J by 4 bases, with 8 bases of the junction left unmatched. Germline-derived CDR1 and CDR2 are SGHTA and FQGTGA. This CDR3 has 15 residues. CDR3 loop: CASSPTQGQGETQYF. For the CDR3, the DNA is TGTGCCAGCAGCCCAACCCAGGGACAGGGAGAGACCCAGTACTTC.

This clone has just one count. CDR3 residues: CASSLTGGDYGYTF. CDR3 nucleotide sequence: TGTGCCAGCAGCCTGACAGGGGGGGACTATGGCTACACCTTC. V and J are TRBV3-1 (or the pseudogene TRBV3-2) and TRBJ1-2; 9 nucleotides align to TRBD1. V shed 4 bases and J 3 bases; nucleotides not matched to a gene: 3. Germline V gene data show CDR1 as LGHDT and CDR2 as YNNKEL (reference sequence). This CDR3 has 14 amino acids.